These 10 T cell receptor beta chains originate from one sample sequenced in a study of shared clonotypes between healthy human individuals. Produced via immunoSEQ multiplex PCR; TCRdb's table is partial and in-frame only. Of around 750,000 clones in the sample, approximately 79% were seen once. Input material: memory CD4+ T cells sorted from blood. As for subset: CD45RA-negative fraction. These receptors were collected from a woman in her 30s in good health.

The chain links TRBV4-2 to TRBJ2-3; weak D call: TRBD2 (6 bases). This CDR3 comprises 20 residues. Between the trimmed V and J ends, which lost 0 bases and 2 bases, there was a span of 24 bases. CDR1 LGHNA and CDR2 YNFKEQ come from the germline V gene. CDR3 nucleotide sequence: TGTGCCAGCAGCCAAGATGTCCCCGCGGTTAGCGGAATTGCCACAGATACGCAGTATTTT. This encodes CASSQDVPAVSGIATDTQYF.

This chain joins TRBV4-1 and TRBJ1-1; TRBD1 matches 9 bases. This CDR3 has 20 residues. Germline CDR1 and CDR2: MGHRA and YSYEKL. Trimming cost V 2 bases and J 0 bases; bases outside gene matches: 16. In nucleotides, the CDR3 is TGCGCCAGCAGCCAACCCCCCGGGGTGAGACAGGGGGGCATGAACACTGAAGCTTTCTTT. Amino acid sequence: CASSQPPGVRQGGMNTEAFF.

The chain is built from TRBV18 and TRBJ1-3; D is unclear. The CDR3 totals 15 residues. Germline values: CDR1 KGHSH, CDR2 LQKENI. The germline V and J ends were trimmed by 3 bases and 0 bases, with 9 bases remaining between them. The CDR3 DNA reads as TGTGCCAGCTCACCGGCGGCGATCTCTGGAAACACCATATATTTT. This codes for CASSPAAISGNTIYF.

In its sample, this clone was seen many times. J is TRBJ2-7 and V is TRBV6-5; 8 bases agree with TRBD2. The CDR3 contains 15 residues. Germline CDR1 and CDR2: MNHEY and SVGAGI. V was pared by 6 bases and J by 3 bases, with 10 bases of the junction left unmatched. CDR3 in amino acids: CASSYRTSPYYEQYF. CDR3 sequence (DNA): TGTGCCAGCAGCTACCGGACTAGCCCCTACTACGAGCAGTACTTC.

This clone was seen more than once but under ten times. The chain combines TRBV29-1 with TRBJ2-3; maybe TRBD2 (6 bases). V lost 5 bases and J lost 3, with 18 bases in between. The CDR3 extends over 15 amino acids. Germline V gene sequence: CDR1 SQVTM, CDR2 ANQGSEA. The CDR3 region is CSVSTAGSLTDTQYF. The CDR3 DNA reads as TGCAGCGTTTCTACGGCGGGGAGCCTGACAGATACGCAGTATTTT.

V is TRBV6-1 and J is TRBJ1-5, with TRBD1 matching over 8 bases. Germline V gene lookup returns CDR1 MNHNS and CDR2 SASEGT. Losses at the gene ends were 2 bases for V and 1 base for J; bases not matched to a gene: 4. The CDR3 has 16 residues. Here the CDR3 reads CASSETGQASNQPQHF. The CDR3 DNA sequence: TGTGCCAGCAGTGAAACGGGACAGGCGAGCAATCAGCCCCAGCATTTT.

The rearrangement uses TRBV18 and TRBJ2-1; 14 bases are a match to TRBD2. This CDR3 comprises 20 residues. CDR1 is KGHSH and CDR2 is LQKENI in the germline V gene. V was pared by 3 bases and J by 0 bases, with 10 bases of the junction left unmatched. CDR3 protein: CASSPPPGLAGVSSYNEQFF. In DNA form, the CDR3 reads TGTGCCAGCTCACCTCCACCGGGACTAGCGGGAGTGAGCTCCTACAATGAGCAGTTCTTC.

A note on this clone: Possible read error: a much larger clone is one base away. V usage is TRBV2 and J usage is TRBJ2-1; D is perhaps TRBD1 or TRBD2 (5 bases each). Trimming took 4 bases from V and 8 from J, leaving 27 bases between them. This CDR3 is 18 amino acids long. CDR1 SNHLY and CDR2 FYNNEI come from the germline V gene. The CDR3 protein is CASSGKILVSIGADEQFF. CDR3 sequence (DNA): TGTGCCAGCAGTGGTAAAATACTAGTCAGTATCGGGGCGGATGAGCAGTTCTTC.

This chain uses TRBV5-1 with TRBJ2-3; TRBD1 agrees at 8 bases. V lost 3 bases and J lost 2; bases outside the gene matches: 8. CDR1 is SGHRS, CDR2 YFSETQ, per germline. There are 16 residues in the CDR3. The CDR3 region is CASSSQGAGPTDTQYF. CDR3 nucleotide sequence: TGCGCCAGCAGCTCTCAGGGGGCAGGCCCCACAGATACGCAGTATTTT.

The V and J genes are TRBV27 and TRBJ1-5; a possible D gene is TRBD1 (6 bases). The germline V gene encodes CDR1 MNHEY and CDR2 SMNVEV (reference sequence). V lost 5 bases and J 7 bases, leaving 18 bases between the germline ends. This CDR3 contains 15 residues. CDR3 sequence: CASSPQGWGEQPQHF. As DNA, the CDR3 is TGTGCCAGCAGTCCCCAGGGGTGGGGGGAGCAGCCCCAGCATTTT.